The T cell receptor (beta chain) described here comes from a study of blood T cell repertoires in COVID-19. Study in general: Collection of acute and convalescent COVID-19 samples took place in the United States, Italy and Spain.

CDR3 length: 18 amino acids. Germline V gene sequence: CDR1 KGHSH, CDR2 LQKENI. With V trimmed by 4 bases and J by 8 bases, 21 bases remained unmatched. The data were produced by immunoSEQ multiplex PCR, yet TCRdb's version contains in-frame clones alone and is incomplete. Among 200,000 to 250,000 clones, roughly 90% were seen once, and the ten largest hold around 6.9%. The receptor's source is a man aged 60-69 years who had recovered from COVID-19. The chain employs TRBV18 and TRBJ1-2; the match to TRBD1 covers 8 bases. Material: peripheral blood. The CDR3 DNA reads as TGTGCCAGCTCACTACAGGGTGGACAGGGCTCGGCCCGCTCCGGCTACACCTTC. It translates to CASSLQGGQGSARSGYTF. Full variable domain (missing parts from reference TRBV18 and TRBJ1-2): NAGVMQNPRHLVRRRGQEARLRCSPMKGHSHVYWYRQLPEEGLKFMVYLQKENIIDESGMPKERFSAEFPKEGPSILRIQQVVRGDSAAYFCASSLQGGQGSARSGYTFGSGTRLTVV.